These 5 T cell receptor beta chains came from one sample sequenced in a study of regulatory T cells in long-lasting Graves disease. Time point reported: newly diagnosed GD, antithyroid drugs for less than 3 months. There was RNA extracted from PBMCs, and the TCR library was made from it. With iRepertoire HTBI primers and Arm-PCR of CDR3 regions, TCR beta libraries were built. TCRdb independently ran MiXCR on the multiplex PCR reads; one entry per CDR3 protein. The sample consists of under 450,000 distinct CDR3 sequences, 15% to 20% of them appearing once. This sample was shared with a second study, whose subject was T cells in Graves' hyperthyroidism and ophthalmopathy.

The sequences come from peripheral blood mononuclear cells (PBMCs), collected at new diagnosis, from a patient treated with antithyroid drugs. The receptor set was obtained from a woman aged 18 to 35 with Graves disease.

This clonotype showed up just a few times. CDR3 in amino acids: CASSFSPDRPDGNQPQHF. The DNA for the CDR3 is TGTGCCAGTAGTTTTTCGCCGGACAGGCCGGATGGCAATCAGCCCCAGCATTTT. V and J are TRBV19 and TRBJ1-5; 7 positions agree with TRBD1. The CDR3 totals 18 residues. CDR1 and CDR2 from the germline V gene are LNHDA and SQIVND (reference sequence). V was pared by 5 bases and J by 2 bases, with 15 bases of the junction left unmatched.

Ten or more counts support this clonotype. This chain's CDR3 is CASSPTGVYEQYF. The CDR3 DNA reads as TGTGCCAGCAGCCCGACAGGGGTCTACGAGCAGTACTTC. The chain recombines TRBV28 with TRBJ2-7, with 8 positions matching TRBD1. There are 13 residues in the CDR3. V lost 6 bases and J lost 3; bases outside the gene matches: 4. The germline V gene encodes CDR1 MDHEN and CDR2 SYDVKM.

This clonotype has at least ten counts. This chain uses TRBV20-1 with TRBJ1-5; D is ambiguous. The germline CDR1 and CDR2 sequences are DFQATT and SNEGSKA (reference sequence). Trimming removed 3 bases from V and 0 bases from J, with 15 bases in between. The CDR3 runs to 16 residues. CDR3 bases: TGCAGTGCTAGCGTCCCACGGGGTACTAGCAATCAGCCCCAGCATTTT. Residues: CSASVPRGTSNQPQHF.

This clonotype came up many times. The J gene is TRBJ2-7, the V gene TRBV3-1; D possibly corresponds to TRBD1 (6 bases). The CDR3 sequence is 12 residues long. Deletions cut 0 bases from V and 8 bases from J, with 8 bases between. CDR1 is LGHDT, CDR2 YNNKEL, per germline (reference sequence). The CDR3 bases are TGTGCCAGCAGCCAAGAACAGGGTAAGCAGTACTTC. Translating gives CASSQEQGKQYF.

This clonotype was counted at least ten times. This sequence joins TRBV20-1 and TRBJ2-5; D is uncertain. V was clipped by 4 bases and J by 9 bases, with 12 bases between them. Germline assignment: CDR1 DFQATT and CDR2 SNEGSKA (reference sequence). The CDR3 loop spans 11 amino acids. The CDR3 is CSAKTVPAQYF. The DNA for the CDR3 is TGCAGTGCTAAAACGGTCCCGGCCCAGTACTTC.